This TCR beta chain was captured in a study of cytomegalovirus exposure and HLA in healthy donors. General observations from the study: The likely origin of a cluster of highly shared sequence variants was a sequencing artifact. In an earlier analysis, most TCR beta V segments were productive about 87% or about 30% of the time. Upon later analysis, TCR association rates were observed to vary by HLA locus, being highest for DRB1 and lowest for HLA-C. Indistinguishable V segments, including TRBV6-2 and TRBV6-3, were excluded.

Comments on this clone: Its target is not known.

Use of 60 Vbeta and 13 Jbeta primers characterized the PCR. Produced via immunoSEQ multiplex PCR; TCRdb's table is partial and in-frame only. The specimen's table records just over 200,000 clones. CDR1 ENHRY and CDR2 SYGVKD come from the germline V gene. The CDR3 length is 14 residues. V lost 10 bases to trimming and J lost 0 bases, with 16 bases between them. The receptor's source is a girl under 10 years old in good health and CMV-seropositive. Material for sequencing was PBMCs. This chain uses TRBV10-3 with TRBJ2-7; perhaps TRBD2 as D (5 bases). CDR3 sequence: CATHSGVSSYEQYF. The DNA for the CDR3 is TGTGCCACCCATTCCGGGGTCAGCTCCTACGAGCAGTACTTC.